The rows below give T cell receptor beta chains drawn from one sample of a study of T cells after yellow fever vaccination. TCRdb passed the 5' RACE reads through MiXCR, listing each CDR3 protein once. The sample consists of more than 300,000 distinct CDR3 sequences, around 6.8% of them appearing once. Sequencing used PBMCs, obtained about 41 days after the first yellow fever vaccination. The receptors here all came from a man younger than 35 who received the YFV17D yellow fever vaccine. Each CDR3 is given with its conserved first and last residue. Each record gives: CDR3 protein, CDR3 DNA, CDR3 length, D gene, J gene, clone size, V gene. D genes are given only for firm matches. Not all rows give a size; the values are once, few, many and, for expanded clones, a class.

CDR3: CASSASGGNQPQHF
DNA: TGTGCCAGTAGTGCTTCAGGGGGCAATCAGCCCCAGCATTTT
length: 14
D: NA
J: TRBJ1-5
size: many
V: TRBV19

CDR3: CSARAPGQTYTGELFF
DNA: TGCAGTGCTAGAGCACCGGGACAGACCTACACCGGGGAGCTGTTTTTT
length: 16
D: TRBD1
J: TRBJ2-2
size: few
V: TRBV20-1

CDR3: CASSHTAPFDGYTF
DNA: TGTGCCAGCAGCCATACGGCCCCCTTTGATGGCTACACCTTC
length: 14
D: NA
J: TRBJ1-2
size: few
V: TRBV14

CDR3: CASSQGQEYNEQFF
DNA: TGTGCCAGCAGCCAAGGACAGGAGTACAATGAGCAGTTCTTC
length: 14
D: TRBD1
J: TRBJ2-1
size: NA
V: TRBV5-4

CDR3: CASDRGLAGNEQFF
DNA: TGCGCCAGCGACCGGGGACTAGCGGGGAATGAGCAGTTCTTC
length: 14
D: TRBD2
J: TRBJ2-1
size: NA
V: TRBV5-1

CDR3: CASSPQSLRNTEAFF
DNA: TGTGCCAGCAGCCCCCAATCGCTACGGAACACTGAAGCTTTCTTT
length: 15
D: NA
J: TRBJ1-1
size: NA
V: TRBV7-2

CDR3: CASSVSQGLGTEAFF
DNA: TGTGCCAGCAGCGTGAGTCAGGGTCTGGGCACTGAAGCTTTCTTT
length: 15
D: NA
J: TRBJ1-1
size: NA
V: TRBV2

CDR3: CASSLAGPSPLNIQYF
DNA: TGTGCCAGCAGCTTAGCGGGGCCCTCTCCGTTAAACATTCAGTACTTC
length: 16
D: NA
J: TRBJ2-4
size: few
V: TRBV7-6

CDR3: CASTPSDRGRETQYF
DNA: TGTGCCAGCACCCCATCCGACAGGGGGCGAGAGACCCAGTACTTC
length: 15
D: TRBD1
J: TRBJ2-5
size: few
V: TRBV12-3/TRBV12-4

CDR3: CASSPEGRELFF
DNA: TGTGCCAGCAGCCCCGAGGGAAGGGAGCTGTTTTTT
length: 12
D: NA
J: TRBJ2-2
size: few
V: TRBV4-2

CDR3: CSVPRDRGPYGYTF
DNA: TGCAGCGTTCCCCGGGACAGGGGGCCGTATGGCTACACCTTC
length: 14
D: TRBD1
J: TRBJ1-2
size: few
V: TRBV29-1

CDR3: CASSLQGVVNIQYF
DNA: TGCGCCAGCAGCTTGCAAGGGGTCGTGAACATTCAGTACTTC
length: 14
D: NA
J: TRBJ2-4
size: few
V: TRBV5-1

CDR3: CSVEDGRQGTNEKLFF
DNA: TGCAGCGTTGAAGATGGGAGACAGGGGACTAATGAAAAACTGTTTTTT
length: 16
D: TRBD1
J: TRBJ1-4
size: many
V: TRBV29-1

CDR3: CASSSASGGKETQYF
DNA: TGCGCCAGCAGCTCCGCTAGCGGGGGAAAAGAGACCCAGTACTTC
length: 15
D: TRBD2
J: TRBJ2-5
size: few
V: TRBV5-1

CDR3: CASSFRSGGLLLVNEQFF
DNA: TGTGCCAGCAGCTTCCGTAGCGGGGGCCTCCTTTTAGTCAATGAGCAGTTCTTC
length: 18
D: TRBD2
J: TRBJ2-1
size: NA
V: TRBV11-1

CDR3: CASSLRPSGGAKFF
DNA: TGTGCCAGCAGCTTAAGGCCTAGCGGGGGGGCCAAGTTCTTC
length: 14
D: TRBD2
J: TRBJ2-1
size: NA
V: TRBV7-2

CDR3: CASSLWTADTQYF
DNA: TGCGCCAGCAGCTTATGGACAGCAGATACGCAGTATTTT
length: 13
D: NA
J: TRBJ2-3
size: NA
V: TRBV5-1

CDR3: CASSQEGGVAGSPMGNSPLHF
DNA: TGCGCCAGCAGCCAAGAAGGGGGAGTGGCGGGATCCCCTATGGGAAATTCACCCCTCCACTTT
length: 21
D: NA
J: TRBJ1-6
size: few
V: TRBV4-1

CDR3: CANSKKIPYEQYF
DNA: TGTGCCAACAGTAAAAAGATACCCTACGAGCAGTACTTC
length: 13
D: NA
J: TRBJ2-7
size: NA
V: TRBV12-3/TRBV12-4

CDR3: CASSPGLAGGHNEQFF
DNA: TGCGCCAGCAGCCCGGGGCTGGCGGGGGGGCACAATGAGCAGTTCTTC
length: 16
D: TRBD2
J: TRBJ2-1
size: many
V: TRBV5-1

CDR3: CASSWGTGRPDTQYF
DNA: TGTGCCAGCAGCTGGGGGACAGGGCGTCCAGATACGCAGTATTTT
length: 15
D: TRBD1
J: TRBJ2-3
size: few
V: TRBV7-9

CDR3: CASSSALAGVVHEQFF
DNA: TGCGCCAGCAGCTCGGCCCTAGCGGGGGTTGTGCATGAGCAGTTCTTC
length: 16
D: TRBD2
J: TRBJ2-1
size: NA
V: TRBV5-1

CDR3: CASSLRSGRDNSPLHF
DNA: TGTGCCAGCTCACTGCGGTCCGGACGGGATAATTCACCCCTCCACTTT
length: 16
D: NA
J: TRBJ1-6
size: few
V: TRBV18

CDR3: CAISRPGAPGYTF
DNA: TGTGCCATCAGTCGACCTGGGGCGCCTGGCTACACCTTC
length: 13
D: NA
J: TRBJ1-2
size: few
V: TRBV10-3

CDR3: CASSFRGGGTEAFF
DNA: TGTGCCAGCAGCTTTAGGGGAGGGGGCACTGAAGCTTTCTTT
length: 14
D: NA
J: TRBJ1-1
size: many
V: TRBV7-2

CDR3: CASSNRAGRNTGELFF
DNA: TGTGCCAGTAGTAATCGGGCAGGGAGGAACACCGGGGAGCTGTTTTTT
length: 16
D: NA
J: TRBJ2-2
size: NA
V: TRBV19

CDR3: CASSQDRQLHPFFF
DNA: TGCGCCAGCAGCCAAGATCGACAGCTTCACCCTTTCTTCTTC
length: 14
D: NA
J: TRBJ2-7
size: NA
V: TRBV4-3

CDR3: CAWSPGAEAQYF
DNA: TGTGCCTGGAGTCCAGGGGCTGAGGCCCAGTACTTC
length: 12
D: NA
J: TRBJ2-5
size: few
V: TRBV30

CDR3: CASSLAMTGTDTQYF
DNA: TGTGCCAGCAGCTTGGCCATGACAGGGACAGATACGCAGTATTTT
length: 15
D: TRBD1
J: TRBJ2-3
size: NA
V: TRBV5-4

CDR3: CASSRLTSPGSGANVLTF
DNA: TGTGCCAGCAGCCGTTTGACATCCCCAGGATCTGGGGCCAACGTCCTGACTTTC
length: 18
D: NA
J: TRBJ2-6
size: NA
V: TRBV6-2/TRBV6-3

CDR3: CASSRQIIGDQPQHF
DNA: TGCGCCAGCAGCCGACAGATAATCGGGGATCAGCCCCAGCATTTT
length: 15
D: NA
J: TRBJ1-5
size: few
V: TRBV4-1

CDR3: CASSYSRATVGYTF
DNA: TGTGCCAGCAGTTACTCACGGGCAACTGTCGGCTACACCTTC
length: 14
D: NA
J: TRBJ1-2
size: few
V: TRBV6-5

CDR3: CASSVFRSSTDTQYF
DNA: TGTGCCAGCAGTGTATTTAGGAGCAGCACAGATACGCAGTATTTT
length: 15
D: NA
J: TRBJ2-3
size: few
V: TRBV25-1

CDR3: CASSLAPRAGGPGGEQFF
DNA: TGCGCCAGCAGCTTGGCCCCTAGAGCGGGGGGGCCCGGGGGTGAGCAGTTCTTC
length: 18
D: TRBD2
J: TRBJ2-1
size: few
V: TRBV5-1

CDR3: CSPGVVGEQYF
DNA: TGCTCACCAGGGGTGGTGGGGGAGCAGTACTTC
length: 11
D: NA
J: TRBJ2-7
size: many
V: TRBV20-1

CDR3: CASNQDRVAGELFF
DNA: TGTGCCAGCAACCAAGACAGGGTGGCCGGGGAGCTGTTTTTT
length: 14
D: TRBD1
J: TRBJ2-2
size: NA
V: TRBV7-9

CDR3: CASSEDSRTDTQYF
DNA: TGTGCCAGCAGCGAGGACTCCCGCACAGATACGCAGTATTTT
length: 14
D: NA
J: TRBJ2-3
size: many
V: TRBV7-2

CDR3: CASSIGTALQETQYF
DNA: TGTGCCAGCAGTATCGGGACAGCCCTTCAAGAGACCCAGTACTTC
length: 15
D: TRBD1
J: TRBJ2-5
size: many
V: TRBV12-3/TRBV12-4

CDR3: CSAEGRNTEAFF
DNA: TGCAGTGCTGAAGGAAGGAACACTGAAGCTTTCTTT
length: 12
D: NA
J: TRBJ1-1
size: NA
V: TRBV20-1

CDR3: CSARDKAFSYNEQFF
DNA: TGCAGTGCTAGAGATAAGGCATTCTCCTACAATGAGCAGTTCTTC
length: 15
D: NA
J: TRBJ2-1
size: few
V: TRBV20-1

CDR3: CASSTGTANYYGYTF
DNA: TGTGCCAGCAGTACAGGGACCGCAAACTACTATGGCTACACCTTC
length: 15
D: NA
J: TRBJ1-2
size: few
V: TRBV6-2/TRBV6-3

CDR3: CASSGADGFSNEQFF
DNA: TGTGCCAGCAGTGGGGCGGACGGGTTTAGTAATGAGCAGTTCTTC
length: 15
D: NA
J: TRBJ2-1
size: few
V: TRBV6-2/TRBV6-3

CDR3: CASSQDGGSLNSPLHF
DNA: TGCGCCAGCAGCCAGGACGGAGGGTCCCTCAATTCACCCCTCCACTTT
length: 16
D: NA
J: TRBJ1-6
size: few
V: TRBV4-3

CDR3: CASSLDGRGGTEAFF
DNA: TGCGCCAGCAGCTTGGATGGCAGGGGAGGAACTGAAGCTTTCTTT
length: 15
D: NA
J: TRBJ1-1
size: NA
V: TRBV5-1

CDR3: CASSLQGLGTGELFF
DNA: TGTGCCAGCTCACTACAGGGACTAGGCACCGGGGAGCTGTTTTTT
length: 15
D: TRBD2
J: TRBJ2-2
size: NA
V: TRBV18

CDR3: CASSQDWGGGATDTQYF
DNA: TGCGCCAGCAGCCAAGATTGGGGCGGGGGGGCGACAGATACGCAGTATTTT
length: 17
D: TRBD2
J: TRBJ2-3
size: few
V: TRBV4-1